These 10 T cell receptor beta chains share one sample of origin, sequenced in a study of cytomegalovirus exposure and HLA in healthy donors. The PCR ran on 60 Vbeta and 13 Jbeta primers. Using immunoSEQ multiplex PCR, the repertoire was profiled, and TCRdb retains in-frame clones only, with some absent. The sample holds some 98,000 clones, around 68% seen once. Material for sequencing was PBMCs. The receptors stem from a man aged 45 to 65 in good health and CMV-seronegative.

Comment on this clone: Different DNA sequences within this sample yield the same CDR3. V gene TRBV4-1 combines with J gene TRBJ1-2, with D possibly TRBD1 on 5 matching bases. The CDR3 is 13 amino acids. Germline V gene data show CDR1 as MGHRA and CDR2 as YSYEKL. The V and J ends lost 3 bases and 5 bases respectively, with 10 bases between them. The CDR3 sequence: CASSHPGAYGYTF. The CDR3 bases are TGCGCCAGCAGCCATCCTGGGGCGTATGGCTACACCTTC.

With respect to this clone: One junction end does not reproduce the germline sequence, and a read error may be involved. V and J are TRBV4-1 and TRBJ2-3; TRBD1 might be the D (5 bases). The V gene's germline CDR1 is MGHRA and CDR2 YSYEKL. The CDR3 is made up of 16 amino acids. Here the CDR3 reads CASSQAAYLSTGTQYF. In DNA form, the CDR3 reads TGCGCCAGCAGCCAAGCCGCATATCTTAGCACAGGTACGCAGTATTTT.

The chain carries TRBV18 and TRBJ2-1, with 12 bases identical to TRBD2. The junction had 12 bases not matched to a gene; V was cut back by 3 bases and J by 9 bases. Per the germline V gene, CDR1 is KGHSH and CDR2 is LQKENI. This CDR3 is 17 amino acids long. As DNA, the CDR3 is TGTGCCAGCTCACCCGGTAAGAGACTAGCGGGAGTAAGTGAGCAGTTCTTC. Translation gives CASSPGKRLAGVSEQFF.

The CDR3 region has the DNA TGTGCCAGCAGCAAATGGGGTGGGGGGTATCAGCCCCAGCATTTT. This codes for CASSKWGGGYQPQHF. V is TRBV21-1 and J is TRBJ1-5. TRBV21-1 is annotated as a pseudogene. The CDR3 is made up of 15 amino acids.

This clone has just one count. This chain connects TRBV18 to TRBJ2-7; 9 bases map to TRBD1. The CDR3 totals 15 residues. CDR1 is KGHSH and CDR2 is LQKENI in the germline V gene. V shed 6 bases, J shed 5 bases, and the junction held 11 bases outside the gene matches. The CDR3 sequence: CASSLQGALSDEQYF. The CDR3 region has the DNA TGTGCCAGCTCGCTACAGGGGGCTTTGTCCGACGAGCAGTACTTC.

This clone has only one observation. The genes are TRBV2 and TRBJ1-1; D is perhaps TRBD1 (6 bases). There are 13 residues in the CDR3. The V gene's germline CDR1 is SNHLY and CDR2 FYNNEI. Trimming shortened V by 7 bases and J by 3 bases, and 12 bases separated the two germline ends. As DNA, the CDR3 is TGTGCCAGCAAGGACAGTAGATACACTGAAGCTTTCTTT. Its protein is CASKDSRYTEAFF.

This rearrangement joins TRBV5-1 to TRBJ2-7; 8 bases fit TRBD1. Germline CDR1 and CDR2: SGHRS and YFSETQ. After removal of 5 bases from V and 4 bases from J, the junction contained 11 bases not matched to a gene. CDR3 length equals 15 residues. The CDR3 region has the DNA TGCGCCAGCAGAATTTTGGGACAGGAGATATACGAGCAGTACTTC. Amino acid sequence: CASRILGQEIYEQYF.

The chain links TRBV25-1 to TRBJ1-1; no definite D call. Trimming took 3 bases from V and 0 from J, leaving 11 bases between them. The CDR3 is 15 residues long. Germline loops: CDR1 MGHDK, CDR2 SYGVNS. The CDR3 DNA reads TGTGCCAGCAGTGAGCCTGACACCATGAACACTGAAGCTTTCTTT. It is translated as CASSEPDTMNTEAFF.

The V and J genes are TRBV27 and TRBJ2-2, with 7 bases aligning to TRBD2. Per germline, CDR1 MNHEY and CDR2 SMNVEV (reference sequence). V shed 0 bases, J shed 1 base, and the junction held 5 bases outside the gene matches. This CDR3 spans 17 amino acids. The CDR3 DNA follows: TGTGCCAGCAGTTTATCGTTCGGCGGGGGGAACACCGGGGAGCTGTTTTTT. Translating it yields CASSLSFGGGNTGELFF.

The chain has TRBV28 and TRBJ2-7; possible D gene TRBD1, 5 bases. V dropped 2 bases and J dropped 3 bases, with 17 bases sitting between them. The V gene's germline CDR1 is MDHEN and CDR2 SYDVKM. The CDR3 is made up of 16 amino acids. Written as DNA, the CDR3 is TGTGCCAGCAGTTTAACGGTCGTCGACAGAGTCTACGAGCAGTACTTC. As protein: CASSLTVVDRVYEQYF.